Listed here is a single T cell receptor beta chain. Both TCR beta VDJ combination and CDR3 sequence profiling were carried out. Genomic DNA was the template for this profiling. In TCRdb, the reads were re-called with MiXCR into one record per CDR3 protein. This sample yields 150,000 to 160,000 distinct CDR3 sequences, of which around half are seen a single time; about an eighth belongs to the top ten. CD8+CD57+ cell expansion had been shown by flow cytometry in patients chosen for sequencing. Between the trimmed V and J ends, which lost 5 bases and 5 bases, there was a span of 12 bases. The CDR3 runs to 13 residues. Germline assignment: CDR1 SGHTA and CDR2 FQGNSA. The record originates from a study of CD8+CD57+ T cells in acquired aplastic anemia.

Sequencing was done on a sample of sorted CD4+, CD8+, or CD8+CD57+ T cells (not recorded which) from PBMCs. This rearrangement joins TRBV7-2 to TRBJ2-5; TRBD1 might be the D (6 bases). This TCR derives from a human donor with aplastic anemia. CDR3 DNA sequence: TGTGCCAGCAGCGCTACAGGGTTGGAGACCCAGTACTTC. It codes for CASSATGLETQYF. Using reference TRBV7-2 and TRBJ2-5 for the parts outside the CDR3, the full variable domain is GAGVSQSPSNKVTEKGKDVELRCDPISGHTALYWYRQSLGQGLEFLIYFQGNSAPDKSGLPSDRFSAERTGGSVSTLTIQRTQQEDSAVYLCASSATGLETQYFGPGTRLLVL.